This T cell receptor beta chain was found in a study of follicular helper T cells after annual influenza vaccination. Clones were sequenced by immunoSEQ multiplex PCR, and TCRdb holds only the in-frame ones, with some missing. The sample shows around 10,000 clones, 81% of them seen only once. Time point described: 2014-2015 season, pre-vaccination. The sequencing here drew on CXCR5- memory CD4+ T cells sorted from blood, taken on the day of influenza vaccination. The source is an adult who received the influenza vaccine.

The CDR3 here is CASSRRQGARETQYF. The CDR3 DNA follows: TGTGCCAGCAGCCGAAGACAGGGGGCCCGGGAGACCCAGTACTTC. The chain joins TRBV7-2 to TRBJ2-5; 10 nucleotides agree with TRBD1. The V and J ends lost 5 bases and 5 bases, in that order; junction bases with no gene match: 8. The length of the CDR3 is 15 residues. Germline values: CDR1 SGHTA, CDR2 FQGNSA.